This entry concerns a single TCR beta chain. It has no known antigen specificity. No much larger clone is present one base from it, and per-base qualities are unavailable. These data originate in a study of cytomegalovirus exposure and HLA in healthy donors listed by TCRdb under 2017. Turning to the overall study: In an earlier analysis of under 750 of the donors, 276 Gb of sequence data and some 100 million unique TCR beta sequences from roughly 190 million T cells were reported. Using immunosequencing, the study profiled T cell repertoires from 666 subjects and related those repertoires to cytomegalovirus serostatus. A later analysis re-examined previously published TCR beta repertoires from over 500 donors and added high-resolution HLA genotyping to investigate patterns of TCR occurrence. Along with the approximately 650-subject first cohort, a separate validation cohort of 120 different subjects was used. To predict cytomegalovirus infection status, the study combined high-throughput TCR immunosequencing, statistical association of individual TCRs with disease status, and machine learning. The number of typed donors differed by locus: roughly 629-630 for A, B, C, DRB1 and DQB1; 522 for DQA1; roughly 600 for DPA1; and some 470 for DPB1. An early release covering some 640 HLA-typed donors comprised about 310 gigabases of sequencing data and around 80 million unique TCR sequences. Of the 350 to 450 genotyped donors, around 81% fell in the genetic ancestry cluster associated with self-reported Caucasian donors. A later genetic analysis used genome-wide SNP genotypes for 398 of the 666 donors, treating that subset as a discovery cohort. Donor age, sex, ethnicity and CMV serostatus were collected together with the repertoire data. The study aimed to test whether cataloging public T cell receptors could reveal signatures of past pathogen exposure. Several DR-DQ haplotypes were handled as single units for association and clustering because linkage in the cohort was strong. In the later analysis, no new phenotypic data were used to find candidate immune exposures; instead, reliance was placed on TCR beta sequences and their occurrence across donors. HLA typing included class I and class II loci at four-digit resolution. On average, about 240,000 unique TCR beta nucleotide sequences were sequenced per donor among 350 to 400 genotyped donors of the cohort, with 15% to 20% of those sequences being non-productive. To decide whether each TCR beta V gene segment behaved as functional or pseudogenic, an earlier analysis of approximately 590 of the donors relied on high-throughput TCR beta sequencing. Every discovery cohort repertoire had been produced on one sequencing platform. Paper-wide results and their limitations: According to a later analysis, most CMV-associated TCR beta chains appeared to be HLA-restricted, and the HLA associations seemed to be driven largely by CMV exposure. Most TCR sequences were observed very rarely across donors, whereas some public TCRs were present in many individuals. Compared with the roughly 670-donor mean, donors in an Asian-associated ancestry cluster had fewer N-insertions in productive TCRs, according to a later genetic analysis. In this cohort, only TCR beta chains were sequenced, and detectable features were limited by the absence of alpha or paired-chain data. The study listed 150 to 200 TCR beta chains as associated with cytomegalovirus. HLA typing was unavailable for some donors at each locus, so association tests used only the typed subset. The authors suggested that the approach could potentially be generalized to other disease states and immunological phenotypes. A later analysis found that HLA-associated TCR beta chains were more clonally expanded and had lower generation probabilities than equally common non-associated chains. Three of the identified cytomegalovirus-associated TCR beta chains were confirmed in vitro to be specific for cytomegalovirus antigens. A later genetic analysis associated a missense DCLRE1C variant with V-gene and J-gene trimming of TCR beta chains, and an independent cohort replicated the association. Linkage disequilibrium might explain the correlated functional status among segregating V segments, but an unknown experimental factor could not be excluded. A cluster of highly shared sequence variants was judged likely to be a technical artifact of the sequencing pipeline. For the cohort, immune exposure information was limited to CMV serostatus. Specific HLA alleles were associated with 15,000 to 20,000 TCR beta sequences at a false discovery rate of 0.05 in a later analysis. The 87-base-pair reads could not distinguish some IMGT-functional V segments, including TRBV6-2 and TRBV6-3, so those segments were excluded. A further reported finding was that TCR beta sequences accurately predicted the HLA-A and HLA-B alleles for most subjects in the first cohort. Because counts were too low, around 18 rarely observed V segments, including chromosome 9 orphons, were left out of the earlier analysis of 500 to 750 of the donors. Several of the top co-occurrence clusters appeared to be linked to parvovirus B19, influenza, CMV and Epstein-Barr virus, according to a later analysis. In a later analysis, TCR association rates were found to vary across HLA loci, with the most associated TCRs seen for DRB1 alleles and the fewest for HLA-C alleles. Presence/absence analyses assumed roughly uniform sequencing depth across donors, an assumption that may not hold. Cytomegalovirus status was reported to be diagnosed by the classifier with high specificity and sensitivity in both the original and validation cohorts. When HLA alleles, especially DR and DQ, strongly co-occurred, TCR associations were difficult to assign to individual alleles. Broadly in line with IMGT annotations, most TCR beta V segments showed up in productive rearrangements about 90% or about 30% of the time in an earlier analysis of a few hundred of the donors.

In total, more than 500 healthy bone marrow donors made up the cohort. At the time of sampling, all cohort members were nominally healthy, though unrecorded immune exposures were likely present. The donor was CMV seronegative and was included in the group of 352 seronegative cohort members. A peripheral blood sample was collected from each donor, and TCR beta sequencing was performed on peripheral blood mononuclear cells. Genomic DNA extraction from the blood cell samples was performed with the Qiagen DNeasy Blood Extraction Kit. From the cysteine through the phenylalanine, the CDR3 covers 15 amino acids. The retained sequence is limited to the CDR3, 45 bases, with the frame set at the first base. The germline ends are 15 bases apart after V is trimmed by 1 base and J by 3 bases. CDR1 and CDR2, looked up from the germline V gene (reference sequence), are GTSNPN and SVGIG. Receptor libraries were prepared by the immunoSEQ multiplex PCR assay. The multiplex PCR relied on a mix of 60 forward primers for TCR Vbeta segments and 13 reverse primers for TCR Jbeta segments. The CDR3 region of rearranged TCR beta genes was amplified from genomic DNA with a multiplex PCR assay. The amplified TCR beta libraries were sequenced on the Illumina HiSeq System as 87-base-pair reads. The authors' analysis ran thus. A later analysis tallied around 87 million unique TCR beta chains across the 610 or so repertoires, and approximately 12 million of those chains were shared by two or more donors. A nearest-neighbor algorithm error-corrected the raw reads and collapsed the reads into unique sequences, merging closely related sequences to remove PCR and sequencing errors. Alignment of CDR3 sequences to IMGT reference sequences was used to assign V, D and J gene segments. For a sequence to be retained, at least a six-nucleotide match to both a V gene segment and a J gene segment was required. Rearrangements were classified as productive when the CDR3 lacked stop codons and remained in frame with V and J, and all other rearrangements were classified as non-productive. CDR3 was defined by IMGT convention, running from the second conserved V-encoded cysteine to the conserved J-encoded phenylalanine. The earlier analysis of around 640 of the donors excluded sequences that lacked an unambiguous match to a single V gene segment. An earlier analysis of 587 of the donors classified V segments as functional when productive rearrangements were above 56.7% and as segregating when the standard deviation between donors was above 5%. A statistical classification framework was developed to diagnose cytomegalovirus status using the catalog of TCR beta chain sequences. A later analysis assigned V and J genes by comparing TCR nucleotide sequences with IMGT/GENE-DB human TR gene sequences. The TCRdist pipeline was used in a later analysis to assign CDR3 sequences and most-parsimonious VDJ recombination scenarios. A later analysis defined each TCR beta chain by its CDR3 amino acid sequence plus V-gene family, and excluded reads lacking a unique V-gene family. A later analysis removed roughly 590 highly shared, low-generation-probability nucleotide sequences to deal with suspected cross-contamination and a sequencing artifact. A later analysis calculated a clonal expansion index for each public chain from normalized within-repertoire ranks of inferred template counts. A later analysis computed generation probabilities with a VDJ recombination model fitted to out-of-frame rearrangements, and checked the results against IGoR. Hypergeometric tests were used in a later analysis to score TCR-TCR, TCR-HLA and TCR-CMV co-occurrence, with a repertoire-size bias correction applied to the TCR pairs. A later analysis estimated false discovery rates by permuting HLA or CMV assignments 20 times. In a later analysis, co-occurring TCRs were grouped using DBSCAN, and TCRdist sequence similarity was added for clustering within HLA-allele-positive subsets. Co-occurrence clustering excluded repertoires with fewer than 30,000 or more than 120,000 public chains, plus five with anomalous nucleotide sharing. TCRdb obtained this table from immuneACCESS and retained in-frame rearrangements with V and J assigned. These tables miss some clones; where compared with another copy, unresolved V genes account for less than half of the shortfall, and the remainder is unexplained. V and J calls and clone size are those listed in that table; D and trimming were worked out from the DNA. This sample lists some 98,000 clones; roughly 76% were detected once. 1.5% to 2% of the sample goes to the ten largest clones.

Sequencing was performed on PBMCs. This sequence uses TRBV30 and TRBJ1-2; TRBD1 is a possible D gene, resting on 5 matching bases. This receptor was obtained from a man aged 35-49 years in good health and CMV-seronegative. The DNA sequence is TGTGCCTGGAGTGCCCCGTATAGGGGTGACTATGGCTACACCTTC. Its protein is CAWSAPYRGDYGYTF.